This T cell receptor beta chain comes out of a study of cytomegalovirus exposure and HLA in healthy donors. Study observations and caveats: As confirmed in vitro, a few CMV-associated chains were specific for CMV antigens.

Points on this clone: Antigen specificity is unknown.

The PCR used 60 Vbeta and 13 Jbeta primers. Using immunoSEQ multiplex PCR, the repertoire was profiled, and TCRdb retains in-frame clones only, with some absent. Of 85,000 to 130,000 clones in the sample, 60% to 75% were seen once. V was trimmed by 4 bases and J by 10 bases, leaving 10 bases between them. There are 10 residues in the CDR3. The germline V gene has CDR1 SQVTM and CDR2 ANQGSEA. This clonotype was obtained from a male donor in good health and CMV-seropositive. Material for sequencing was PBMCs. The rearrangement joins TRBV29-1 to TRBJ1-2; the D gene is possibly TRBD1 (5 bases). Here the CDR3 reads CSVGQNPYTF. CDR3 DNA sequence: TGCAGCGTTGGACAGAACCCCTACACCTTC.